This is a list of T cell receptor beta chains from one sample in a study of blood T cell repertoires in COVID-19. The protocol was immunoSEQ multiplex PCR, while the TCRdb copy is restricted to in-frame clones and leaves out a portion. Seen here are 100,000 or so clones, 84% observed once, and the top ten hold less than 2%. Sequenced material: peripheral blood. Receptors were obtained from a man between 65 and 85 years old with active or convalescent COVID-19. Both conserved end residues are part of each CDR3. A D gene is named only where the DNA matches it firmly. Rows give clone size only sometimes, using once, few, many, or a class for an expanded clone.

TRBD2	-	TRBJ2-1	TRBV6-6	TGTGCCAGCAGCCCTAGCGGGGGGAATTCCTACAATGAGCAGTTCTTC	CASSPSGGNSYNEQFF
TRBD2	-	TRBJ2-3	TRBV7-2	TGTGCCAGCAGCTTAGATGGACTAGACACAGATACGCAGTATTTT	CASSLDGLDTDTQYF
TRBD2	-	TRBJ2-5	TRBV10-1	TGCGCCAGCAGTGAAACACGGGAGAAGCGGGGCCAAGAGACCCAGTACTTC	CASSETREKRGQETQYF
-	-	TRBJ1-6	TRBV7-2	TGTGCCAGCAGCTTAGAACAGGGCAATTCACCCCTCCACTTT	CASSLEQGNSPLHF
-	-	TRBJ1-5	TRBV2	TGTGCCAGCAGTGAGGCAGGGGGCAATCAGCCCCAGCATTTT	CASSEAGGNQPQHF
TRBD2	-	TRBJ2-3	TRBV7-2	TGTGCCAGCAGCTTAGGGACTAGCGGGGAAGGTACGCAGTATTTT	CASSLGTSGEGTQYF
TRBD1	-	TRBJ1-2	TRBV14	TGTGCCAGCAGCCAAGCGGACAGGTCCAGTGGTGGCTACACCTTC	CASSQADRSSGGYTF
TRBD2	-	TRBJ2-1	TRBV9	TGTGCCAGCAGCGCATCCCACGGGGGGTCCTACAATGAGCAGTTCTTC	CASSASHGGSYNEQFF
TRBD2	-	TRBJ2-3	TRBV20-1	TGCAGTGCTAGTGATAGCGGGGGGGTTAGAGATACGCAGTATTTT	CSASDSGGVRDTQYF
-	-	TRBJ2-2	TRBV5-1	TGCGCCAGCAGCTGGTCTATCCGGTCCGGGGAGCTGTTTTTT	CASSWSIRSGELFF
-	-	TRBJ1-4	TRBV15	TGTGCCACCAGCCTCCGAACCGGGGCAACTAATGAAAAACTGTTTTTT	CATSLRTGATNEKLFF
TRBD2	-	TRBJ2-1	TRBV27	TGTGCCAGCAGTTCGGGGGGGGCGGCCTACAATGAGCAGTTCTTC	CASSSGGAAYNEQFF
TRBD1	-	TRBJ1-2	TRBV7-2	TGTGCCAGCAGTTCACAGGGGATTCCGGGTGGCTACACCTTC	CASSSQGIPGGYTF
TRBD1	-	TRBJ1-4	TRBV18	TGTGCCAGCTCACCCGGACAGGGTGAAAAACTGTTTTTT	CASSPGQGEKLFF
-	-	TRBJ1-1	TRBV10-2	TGCGCCAGCAGTGAGCCAACGTGGCTAGGGAACACTGAAGCTTTCTTT	CASSEPTWLGNTEAFF
TRBD1	-	TRBJ1-1	TRBV6-5	TGTGCCAGCAGTTACTCGATCACAGGGGGAACTGAAGCTTTCTTT	CASSYSITGGTEAFF
-	once	TRBJ2-2	TRBV18	TGTGCCAGCTCACCCTTCCGACAGTCGATTCCGAACACCGGGGAGCTGTTTTTT	CASSPFRQSIPNTGELFF
-	-	TRBJ1-2	TRBV2	TGTGCCAGCACAGTCATCTATGGCTACACCTTC	CASTVIYGYTF
-	once	TRBJ1-4	TRBV28	TGTGCCAGCAGTTTTCCCGGGGGGCGAGAAAAACTGTTTTTT	CASSFPGGREKLFF
TRBD1	-	TRBJ2-2	TRBV5-1	TGCGCCAGTTCATCAACAGGGGGAGGCACCGGGGAGCTGTTTTTT	CASSSTGGGTGELFF
-	few	TRBJ1-4	TRBV4-2	TGTGCCAGCAGCCAAGAGTACACAGTTGATAATGAAAAACTGTTTTTT	CASSQEYTVDNEKLFF
TRBD1	-	TRBJ2-1	TRBV7-3	TGTGCCAGCAGCCTCTTGCAGGGGGCTTACAATGAGCAGTTCTTC	CASSLLQGAYNEQFF
TRBD1	-	TRBJ1-1	TRBV12-3/TRBV12-4	TGTGCCAGCAGAGGACAGGGCAACACTGAAGCTTTCTTT	CASRGQGNTEAFF
-	-	TRBJ1-4	TRBV11-1	TGTGCCAGCAGCCAGAGCCAGGATGAAAAACTGTTTTTT	CASSQSQDEKLFF
TRBD1	once	TRBJ2-7	TRBV6-5	TGTGCCAGCAGACGAGGGACAGGGAGTTCCTACGAGCAGTACTTC	CASRRGTGSSYEQYF
TRBD1	-	TRBJ2-1	TRBV7-9	TGTGCCAGCAGCTTAGCAGGGGGCTATGAGCAGTTCTTC	CASSLAGGYEQFF
TRBD1	-	TRBJ1-6	TRBV6-1	TGTGCCAGCAGTGAATTCTGGGGACAGGGGGCATCCTCTAATTCACCCCTCCACTTT	CASSEFWGQGASSNSPLHF
-	-	TRBJ1-2	TRBV20-1	TGCAGTGCTAGTTTGGTAACAGACGTCTATGGCTACACCTTC	CSASLVTDVYGYTF
-	-	TRBJ1-1	TRBV7-9	TGTGCCAGCAGCTTAGCGGGGGGAGAATCTGAAGCTTTCTTT	CASSLAGGESEAFF
TRBD2	-	TRBJ2-3	TRBV28	TGTGCCAGCAGCCGCACTAGCGGGGGGCCCGGGGGCACAGATACGCAGTATTTT	CASSRTSGGPGGTDTQYF
TRBD2	-	TRBJ2-7	TRBV5-1	TGCGCCAGCAGCCTGAGCGGGGGCAAATCCTACGAGCAGTACTTC	CASSLSGGKSYEQYF
-	-	TRBJ1-1	TRBV6-6	TGTGCCAGCAGCCCCTCCAGGGATTACACTGAAGCTTTCTTT	CASSPSRDYTEAFF
-	few	TRBJ2-7	TRBV6-6	TGTGCCAGCAGTTACTCTGGCAGGAACTCCTACGAGCAGTACTTC	CASSYSGRNSYEQYF
TRBD2	-	TRBJ2-2	TRBV7-8	TGTGCCAGCAGCTTGGCGGGGGCGAACACCGGGGAGCTGTTTTTT	CASSLAGANTGELFF
TRBD1	-	TRBJ1-6	TRBV30	TGTGCCTGGAGGGCCGGGACAGGGAATTCACCCCTCCACTTT	CAWRAGTGNSPLHF
-	-	TRBJ1-1	TRBV3-1/TRBV3-2	TGTGCCAGCACCCCGTCGGAGGGGCTGGGGACTGAAGCTTTCTTT	CASTPSEGLGTEAFF
-	-	TRBJ2-1	TRBV28	TGTGCCGCATTTGGGGGGCGGGGGTCCTACAATGAGCAGTTCTTC	CAAFGGRGSYNEQFF
TRBD1	-	TRBJ1-1	TRBV6-5	TGTGCCAGCAGTCTCGACAGGGTGAGCACTGAAGCTTTCTTT	CASSLDRVSTEAFF
-	-	TRBJ2-1	TRBV9	TGTGCCAGCAGCGTAGGTTGGGGGGGCCGCCTCAATGAGCAGTTCTTC	CASSVGWGGRLNEQFF
TRBD1	-	TRBJ2-1	TRBV3-1/TRBV3-2	TGTGCCAGCAGCCCTTGGGTCGGACAGGGCTACAATGAGCAGTTCTTC	CASSPWVGQGYNEQFF
TRBD1	-	TRBJ1-1	TRBV2	TGTGCCAGACGGACAGGGGGGAGCACTGAAGCTTTCTTT	CARRTGGSTEAFF
TRBD2	-	TRBJ2-1	TRBV10-3	TGTGCCATCAGTGAGATTCGGGGGGGGCAGGGAAGTGAGCAGTTCTTC	CAISEIRGGQGSEQFF
TRBD2	-	TRBJ2-4	TRBV15	TGTGCCACCAGCAGAGGACCAGCGGGGGCCAACATTCAGTACTTC	CATSRGPAGANIQYF
TRBD1	-	TRBJ2-7	TRBV11-1	TGTGCCAGCAGCTTAGCCGGGACAGGGGCCTTCGAGCAGTACTTC	CASSLAGTGAFEQYF
TRBD1	-	TRBJ1-1	TRBV14	TGTGCCAGCAGCAGGGACAGGGCAGCTGAAGCTTTCTTT	CASSRDRAAEAFF
TRBD2	-	TRBJ2-5	TRBV4-1	TGCGCCAGCAGCCAAGAAGGGCGGGCGGGGGGCCAAGAGACCCAGTACTTC	CASSQEGRAGGQETQYF
TRBD2	-	TRBJ2-3	TRBV2	TGTGCCAGCAGACCTAGCGGGGGTAGGACAGATACGCAGTATTTT	CASRPSGGRTDTQYF
TRBD2	-	TRBJ2-5	TRBV9	TGTGCCAGCAGCGTAGCCGGGGGAGGGTTCCAAGAGACCCAGTACTTC	CASSVAGGGFQETQYF
-	-	TRBJ2-1	TRBV5-1	TGCGCCAGCAGCCGGGAGAGTGATGAGCAGTTCTTC	CASSRESDEQFF
-	-	TRBJ1-4	TRBV6-2/TRBV6-3	TGTGCCAGCAGTACCGGGATCCCGTCCTCACTGAATGAAAAACTGTTTTTT	CASSTGIPSSLNEKLFF
TRBD2	-	TRBJ2-5	TRBV18	TGTGCCAGCTCACCGGGACTAGAGGAGACCCAGTACTTC	CASSPGLEETQYF
TRBD2	once	TRBJ2-3	TRBV29-1	TGCAGCGTCACGGGACTAGCGGGGCCCACAGATACGCAGTATTTT	CSVTGLAGPTDTQYF
-	few	TRBJ1-1	TRBV5-5	TGTGCCAGCAGCTTATCGTGGAGTAACACTGAAGCTTTCTTT	CASSLSWSNTEAFF
-	-	TRBJ2-3	TRBV3-1/TRBV3-2	TGTGCCAGCAGCCAAGATCCTAATAGAGATACGCAGTATTTT	CASSQDPNRDTQYF
-	-	TRBJ2-1	TRBV7-3	TGTGCCAGCAGCTTAACGGGTTCGGGTGAGCAGTTCTTC	CASSLTGSGEQFF
-	-	TRBJ2-2	TRBV27	TGTGCCAGCAGTTTCTCTGCCGGGGAGCTGTTTTTT	CASSFSAGELFF
-	-	TRBJ2-1	TRBV9	TGTGCCAGCAGCGCCCCCGGGGTTCGCAATGAGCAGTTCTTC	CASSAPGVRNEQFF
TRBD1	few	TRBJ1-2	TRBV18	TGTGCCAGCTCACCAGAGGGACAGGGGCCAGGCTACACCTTC	CASSPEGQGPGYTF
-	-	TRBJ2-1	TRBV9	TGTGCCAGCAGCGAAGAACTGAGCTCCTACAATGAGCAGTTCTTC	CASSEELSSYNEQFF
-	-	TRBJ2-1	TRBV9	TGTGCCAGCAGCGTAGCTAATGAGCAGTTCTTC	CASSVANEQFF